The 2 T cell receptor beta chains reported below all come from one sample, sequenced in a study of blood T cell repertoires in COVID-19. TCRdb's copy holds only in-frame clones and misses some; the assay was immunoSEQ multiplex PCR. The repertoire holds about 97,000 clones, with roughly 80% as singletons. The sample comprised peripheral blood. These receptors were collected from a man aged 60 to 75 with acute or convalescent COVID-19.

CDR3 residues: CASSINPVYNEQFF. The CDR3 DNA follows: TGTGCCAGCTCAATTAACCCGGTCTACAATGAGCAGTTCTTC. The chain joins TRBV18 to TRBJ2-1, with D unclear. This CDR3 spans 14 amino acids. Germline CDR1 KGHSH, CDR2 LQKENI. V gave up 5 bases and J gave up 3 bases, with 11 bases separating them.

CDR3 loop: CASATEGERTEAFF. The CDR3 DNA sequence: TGTGCCAGTGCGACCGAGGGGGAGAGGACTGAAGCTTTCTTT. The chain uses TRBV19 and TRBJ1-1, with D perhaps TRBD1 (6 bases). Trimming removed 8 bases at V and 5 bases at J, with 18 bases between. The CDR3 sequence is 14 residues long. The germline V gene has CDR1 LNHDA and CDR2 SQIVND (reference sequence). The whole variable domain, remainder taken from reference TRBV19 and TRBJ1-1, is DGGITQSPKYLFRKEGQNVTLSCEQNLNHDAMYWYRQDPGQGLRLIYYSQIVNDFQKGDIAEGYSVSREKKESFPLTVTSAQKNPTAFYLCASATEGERTEAFFGQGTRLTVV.